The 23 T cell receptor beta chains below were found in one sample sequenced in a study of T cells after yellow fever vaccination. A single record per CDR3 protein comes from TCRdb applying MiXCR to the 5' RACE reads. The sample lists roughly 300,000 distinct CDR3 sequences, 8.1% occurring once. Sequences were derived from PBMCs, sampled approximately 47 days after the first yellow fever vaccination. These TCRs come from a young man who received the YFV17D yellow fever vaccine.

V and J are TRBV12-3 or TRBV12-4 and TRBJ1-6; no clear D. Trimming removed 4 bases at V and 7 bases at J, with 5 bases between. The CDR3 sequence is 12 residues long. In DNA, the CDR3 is TGTGCCAGCAGTTCGCCGAATTCACCCCTCCACTTT. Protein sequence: CASSSPNSPLHF.

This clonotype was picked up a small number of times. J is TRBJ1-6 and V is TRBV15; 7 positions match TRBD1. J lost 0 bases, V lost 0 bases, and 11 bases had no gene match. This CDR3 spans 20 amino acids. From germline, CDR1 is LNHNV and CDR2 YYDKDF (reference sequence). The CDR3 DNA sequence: TGTGCCACCAGCAGAGATTTCCTGGACAGGCCGCACTCCTATAATTCACCCCTCCACTTT. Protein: CATSRDFLDRPHSYNSPLHF.

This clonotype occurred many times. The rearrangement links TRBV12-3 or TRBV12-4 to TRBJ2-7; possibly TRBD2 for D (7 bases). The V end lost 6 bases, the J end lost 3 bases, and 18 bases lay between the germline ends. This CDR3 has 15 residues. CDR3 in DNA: TGTGCCAGCAGGGGGGGAGGGACATCTAACTACGAGCAGTACTTC. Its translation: CASRGGGTSNYEQYF.

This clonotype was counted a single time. The DNA of the CDR3 is TGCGCCAGCAGCCAAACCCCGGGACAAAGCGGCTACACCTTC. Translation gives CASSQTPGQSGYTF. This rearrangement joins TRBV4-3 to TRBJ1-2, with D possibly matching TRBD1 (6 bases). The CDR3 is 14 residues long. Germline CDR1 is LGHNA and CDR2 is YSLEER. The V end lost 2 bases, the J end lost 8 bases, and 15 bases lay between the germline ends.

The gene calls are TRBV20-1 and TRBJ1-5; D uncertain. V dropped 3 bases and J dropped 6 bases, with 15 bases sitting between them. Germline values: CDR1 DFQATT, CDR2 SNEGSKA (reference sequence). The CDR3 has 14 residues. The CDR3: CSARRNAWPQPQHF. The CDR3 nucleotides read TGCAGTGCTAGGAGGAACGCATGGCCTCAGCCCCAGCATTTT.

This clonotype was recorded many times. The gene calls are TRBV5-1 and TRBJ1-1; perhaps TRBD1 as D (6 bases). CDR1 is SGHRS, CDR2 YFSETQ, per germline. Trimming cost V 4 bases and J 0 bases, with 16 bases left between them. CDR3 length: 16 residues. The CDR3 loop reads CASSLGTGWMNTEAFF. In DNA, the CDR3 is TGCGCCAGCAGCCTGGGTACAGGGTGGATGAACACTGAAGCTTTCTTT.

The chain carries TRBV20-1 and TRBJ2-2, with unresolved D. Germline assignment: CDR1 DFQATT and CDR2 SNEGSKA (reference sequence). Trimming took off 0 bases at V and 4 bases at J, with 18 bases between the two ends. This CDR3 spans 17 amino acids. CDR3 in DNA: TGCAGTGCTAGAGATATACAGAGAACCACGGGCACCGGGGAGCTGTTTTTT. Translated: CSARDIQRTTGTGELFF.

The CDR3 DNA sequence: TGTGCCAGCAGACGGGATGGTGGGGCCGGGGAGCTGTTTTTT. It translates to CASRRDGGAGELFF. This chain connects TRBV7-6 to TRBJ2-2; TRBD2 might be the D (5 bases). The CDR3 is made up of 14 amino acids. Trimming shortened V by 6 bases and J by 6 bases, and 14 bases separated the two germline ends. Germline V gene sequence: CDR1 SGHVS, CDR2 FNYEAQ.

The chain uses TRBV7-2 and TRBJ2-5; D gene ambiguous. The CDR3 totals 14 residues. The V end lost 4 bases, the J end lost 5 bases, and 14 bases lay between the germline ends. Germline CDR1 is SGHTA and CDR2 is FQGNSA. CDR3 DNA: TGTGCCAGCAGCTCCAGCCAGGTCTGGGAGACCCAGTACTTC. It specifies CASSSSQVWETQYF. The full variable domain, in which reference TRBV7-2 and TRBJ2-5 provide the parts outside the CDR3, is GAGVSQSPSNKVTEKGKDVELRCDPISGHTALYWYRQSLGQGLEFLIYFQGNSAPDKSGLPSDRFSAERTGGSVSTLTIQRTQQEDSAVYLCASSSSQVWETQYFGPGTRLLVL.

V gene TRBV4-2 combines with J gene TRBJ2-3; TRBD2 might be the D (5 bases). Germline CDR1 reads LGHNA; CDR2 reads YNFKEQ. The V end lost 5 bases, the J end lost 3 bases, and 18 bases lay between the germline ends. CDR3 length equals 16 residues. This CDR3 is CASSAGLPCWTDTQYF. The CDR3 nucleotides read TGTGCCAGCAGCGCTGGACTCCCCTGCTGGACAGATACGCAGTATTTT.

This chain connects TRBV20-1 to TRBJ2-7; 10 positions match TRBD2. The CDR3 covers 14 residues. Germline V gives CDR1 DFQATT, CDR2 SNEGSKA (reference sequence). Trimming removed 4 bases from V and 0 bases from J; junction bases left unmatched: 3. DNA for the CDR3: TGCAGTGCTACTCGGACTAGCGGCTCCTACGAGCAGTACTTC. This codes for CSATRTSGSYEQYF.

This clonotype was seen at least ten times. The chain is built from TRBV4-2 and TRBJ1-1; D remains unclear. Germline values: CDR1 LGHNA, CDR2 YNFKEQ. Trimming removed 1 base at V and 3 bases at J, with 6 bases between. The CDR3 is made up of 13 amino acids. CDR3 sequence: CASSQARDTEAFF. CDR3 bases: TGTGCCAGCAGCCAAGCTCGGGACACTGAAGCTTTCTTT.

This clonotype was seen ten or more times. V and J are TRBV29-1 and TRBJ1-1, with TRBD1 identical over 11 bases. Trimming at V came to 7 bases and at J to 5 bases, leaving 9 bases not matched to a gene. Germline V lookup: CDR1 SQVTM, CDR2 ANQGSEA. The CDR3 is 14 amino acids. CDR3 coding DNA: TGCAGCGGAAGTCCCGGGACAGGGGGGACTGAAGCTTTCTTT. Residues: CSGSPGTGGTEAFF.

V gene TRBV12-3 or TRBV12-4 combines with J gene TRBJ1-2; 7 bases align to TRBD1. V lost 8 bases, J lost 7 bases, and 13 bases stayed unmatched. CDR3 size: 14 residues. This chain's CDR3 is CASDWGQGESGYTF. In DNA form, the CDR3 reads TGTGCCAGCGACTGGGGGCAGGGGGAGAGTGGCTACACCTTC.

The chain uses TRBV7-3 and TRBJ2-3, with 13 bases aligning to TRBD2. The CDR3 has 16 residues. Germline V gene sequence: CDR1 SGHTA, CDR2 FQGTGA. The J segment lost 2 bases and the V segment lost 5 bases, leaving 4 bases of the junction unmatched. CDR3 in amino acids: CASSPGLAGATDTQYF. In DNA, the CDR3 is TGTGCCAGCAGCCCTGGACTAGCGGGGGCCACAGATACGCAGTATTTT.

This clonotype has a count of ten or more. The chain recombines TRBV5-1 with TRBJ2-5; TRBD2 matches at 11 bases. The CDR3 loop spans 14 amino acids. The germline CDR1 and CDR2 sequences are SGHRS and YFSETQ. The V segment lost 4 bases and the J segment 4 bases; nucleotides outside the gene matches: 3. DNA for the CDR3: TGCGCCAGCAGCCCGGGACTAGCGGTAGAGACCCAGTACTTC. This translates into CASSPGLAVETQYF.

This CDR3 is CASSWGPADTQYF. In DNA form, the CDR3 reads TGTGCCAGCAGCTGGGGCCCTGCAGATACGCAGTATTTT. The chain uses TRBV7-3 and TRBJ2-3; the D gene is possibly TRBD1 (5 bases). Trimming cost V 4 bases and J 4 bases, with 9 bases left between them. From germline, CDR1 is SGHTA and CDR2 FQGTGA. The length of the CDR3 is 13 residues.

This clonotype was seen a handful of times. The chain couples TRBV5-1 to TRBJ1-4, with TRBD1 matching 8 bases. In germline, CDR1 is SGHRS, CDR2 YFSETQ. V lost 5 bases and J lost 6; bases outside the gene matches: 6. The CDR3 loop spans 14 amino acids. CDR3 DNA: TGCGCCAGCAGTTACCAGGGGGCTGATGAAAAACTGTTTTTT. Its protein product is CASSYQGADEKLFF.

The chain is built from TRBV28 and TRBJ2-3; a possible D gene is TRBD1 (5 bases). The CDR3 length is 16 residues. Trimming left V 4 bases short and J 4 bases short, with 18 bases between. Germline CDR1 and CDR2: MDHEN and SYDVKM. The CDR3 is CASSSSGFERADTQYF. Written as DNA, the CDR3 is TGTGCCAGCAGTTCTTCAGGGTTTGAACGCGCAGATACGCAGTATTTT.

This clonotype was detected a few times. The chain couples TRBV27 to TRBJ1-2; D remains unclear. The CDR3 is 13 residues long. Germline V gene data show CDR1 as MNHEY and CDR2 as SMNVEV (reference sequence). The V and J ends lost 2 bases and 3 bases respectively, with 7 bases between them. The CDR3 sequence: CASSLKADYGYTF. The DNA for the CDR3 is TGTGCCAGCAGTTTAAAGGCCGACTATGGCTACACCTTC.

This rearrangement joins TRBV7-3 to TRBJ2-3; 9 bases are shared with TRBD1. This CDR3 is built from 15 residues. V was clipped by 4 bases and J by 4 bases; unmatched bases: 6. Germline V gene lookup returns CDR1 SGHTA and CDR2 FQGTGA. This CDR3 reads CASSSGTGRSDTQYF. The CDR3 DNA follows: TGTGCCAGCAGCTCCGGGACAGGGAGGTCAGATACGCAGTATTTT.

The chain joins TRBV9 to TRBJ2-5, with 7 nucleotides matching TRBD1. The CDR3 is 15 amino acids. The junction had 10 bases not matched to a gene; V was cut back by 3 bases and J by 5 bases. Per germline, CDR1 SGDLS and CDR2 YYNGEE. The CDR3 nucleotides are TGTGCCAGCAGCGAGGGGGCAGGGAGACGGGAGACCCAGTACTTC. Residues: CASSEGAGRRETQYF.

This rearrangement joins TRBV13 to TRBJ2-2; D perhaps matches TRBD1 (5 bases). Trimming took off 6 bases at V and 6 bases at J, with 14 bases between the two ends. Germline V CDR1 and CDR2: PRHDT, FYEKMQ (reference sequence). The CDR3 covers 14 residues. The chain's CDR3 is CASRTQGGAGELFF. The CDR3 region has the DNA TGTGCCAGCAGGACCCAGGGTGGGGCCGGGGAGCTGTTTTTT.